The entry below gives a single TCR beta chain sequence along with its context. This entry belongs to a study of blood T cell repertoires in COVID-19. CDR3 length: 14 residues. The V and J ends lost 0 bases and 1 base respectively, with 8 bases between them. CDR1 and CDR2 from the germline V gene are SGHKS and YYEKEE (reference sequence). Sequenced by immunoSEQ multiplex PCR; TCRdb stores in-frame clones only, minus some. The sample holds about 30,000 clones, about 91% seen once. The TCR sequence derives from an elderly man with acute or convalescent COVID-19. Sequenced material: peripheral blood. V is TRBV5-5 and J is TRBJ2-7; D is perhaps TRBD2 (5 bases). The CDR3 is CASSLGGNSYEQYF. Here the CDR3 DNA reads TGTGCCAGCAGCTTGGGAGGGAATTCCTACGAGCAGTACTTC.